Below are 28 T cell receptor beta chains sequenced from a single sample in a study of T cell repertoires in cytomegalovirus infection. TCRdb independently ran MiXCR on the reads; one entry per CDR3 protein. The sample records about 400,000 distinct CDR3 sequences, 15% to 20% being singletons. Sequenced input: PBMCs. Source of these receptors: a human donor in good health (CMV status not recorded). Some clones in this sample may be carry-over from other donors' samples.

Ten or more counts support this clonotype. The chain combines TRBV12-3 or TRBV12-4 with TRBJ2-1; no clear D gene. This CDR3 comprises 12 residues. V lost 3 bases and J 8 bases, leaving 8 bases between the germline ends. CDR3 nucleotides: TGTGCCAGCAGTTTCCGTAGCTATGAGCAGTTCTTC. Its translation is CASSFRSYEQFF.

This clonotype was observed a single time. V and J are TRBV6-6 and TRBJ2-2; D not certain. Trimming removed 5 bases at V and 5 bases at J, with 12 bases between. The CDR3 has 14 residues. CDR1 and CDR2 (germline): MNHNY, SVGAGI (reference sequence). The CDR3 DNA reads TGTGCCAGCAGTCGGCTCACCGGGACCGGGGAGCTGTTTTTT. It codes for CASSRLTGTGELFF.

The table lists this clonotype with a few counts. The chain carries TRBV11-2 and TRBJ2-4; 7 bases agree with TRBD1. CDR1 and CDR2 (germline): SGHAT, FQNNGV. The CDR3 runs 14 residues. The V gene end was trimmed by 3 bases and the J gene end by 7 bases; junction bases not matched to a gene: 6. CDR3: CASSLRTGMNIQYF. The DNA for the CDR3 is TGTGCCAGCAGCTTGCGGACAGGCATGAACATTCAGTACTTC.

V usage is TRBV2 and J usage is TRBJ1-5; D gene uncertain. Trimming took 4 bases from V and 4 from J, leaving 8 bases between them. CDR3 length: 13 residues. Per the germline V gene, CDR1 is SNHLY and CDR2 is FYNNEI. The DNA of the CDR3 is TGTGCCAGCAGTGGGTTGGGAAATCAGCCCCAGCATTTT. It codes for CASSGLGNQPQHF.

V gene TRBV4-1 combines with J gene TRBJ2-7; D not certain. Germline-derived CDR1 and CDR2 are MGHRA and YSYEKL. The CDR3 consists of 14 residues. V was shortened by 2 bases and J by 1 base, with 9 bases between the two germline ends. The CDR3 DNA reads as TGCGCCAGCAGCCAAAACGTGGGGTCCTACGAGCAGTACTTC. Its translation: CASSQNVGSYEQYF.

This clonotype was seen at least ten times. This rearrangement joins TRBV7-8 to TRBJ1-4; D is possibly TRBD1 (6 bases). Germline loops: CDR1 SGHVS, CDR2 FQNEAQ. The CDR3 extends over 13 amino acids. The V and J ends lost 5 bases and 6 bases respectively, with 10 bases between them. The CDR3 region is CASSIRTDEKLFF. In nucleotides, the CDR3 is TGTGCCAGCAGCATCCGGACAGATGAAAAACTGTTTTTT.

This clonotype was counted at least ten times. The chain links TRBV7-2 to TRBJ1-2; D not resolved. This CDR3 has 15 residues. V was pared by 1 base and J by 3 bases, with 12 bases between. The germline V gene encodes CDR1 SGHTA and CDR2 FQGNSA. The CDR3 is CASSLDLYQDYGYTF. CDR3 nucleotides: TGTGCCAGCAGCTTAGATCTGTACCAGGACTATGGCTACACCTTC. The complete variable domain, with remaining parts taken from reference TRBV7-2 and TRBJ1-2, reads GAGVSQSPSNKVTEKGKDVELRCDPISGHTALYWYRQSLGQGLEFLIYFQGNSAPDKSGLPSDRFSAERTGGSVSTLTIQRTQQEDSAVYLCASSLDLYQDYGYTFGSGTRLTVV.

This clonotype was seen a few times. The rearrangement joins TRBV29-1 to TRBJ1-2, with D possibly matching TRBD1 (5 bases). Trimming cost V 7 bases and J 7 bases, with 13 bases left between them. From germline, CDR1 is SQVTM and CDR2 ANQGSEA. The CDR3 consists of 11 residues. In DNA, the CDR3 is TGCAGCGCAGAGGGGTTTGGTGGCTACACCTTC. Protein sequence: CSAEGFGGYTF.

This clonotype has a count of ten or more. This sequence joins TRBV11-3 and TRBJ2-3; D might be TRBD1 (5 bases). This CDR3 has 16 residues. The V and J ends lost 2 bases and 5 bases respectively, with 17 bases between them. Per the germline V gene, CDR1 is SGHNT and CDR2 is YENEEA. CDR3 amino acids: CASSLTDSPPQDTQYF. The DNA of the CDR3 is TGTGCCAGCAGCTTAACCGACAGTCCCCCTCAAGATACGCAGTATTTT.

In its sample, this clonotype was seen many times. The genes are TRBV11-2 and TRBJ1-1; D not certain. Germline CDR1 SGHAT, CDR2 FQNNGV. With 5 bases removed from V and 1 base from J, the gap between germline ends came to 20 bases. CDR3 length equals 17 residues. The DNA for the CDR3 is TGTGCCAGCAGCCCTAGTACCTTCGAATCATGGAACACTGAAGCTTTCTTT. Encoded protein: CASSPSTFESWNTEAFF.

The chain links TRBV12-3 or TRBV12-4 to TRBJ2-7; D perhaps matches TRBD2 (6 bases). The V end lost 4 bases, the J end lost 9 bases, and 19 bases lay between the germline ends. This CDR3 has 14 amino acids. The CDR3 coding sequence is TGTGCCAGCAGTTCTCCGGGACTTACTCCGGGGCAGTACTTC. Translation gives CASSSPGLTPGQYF.

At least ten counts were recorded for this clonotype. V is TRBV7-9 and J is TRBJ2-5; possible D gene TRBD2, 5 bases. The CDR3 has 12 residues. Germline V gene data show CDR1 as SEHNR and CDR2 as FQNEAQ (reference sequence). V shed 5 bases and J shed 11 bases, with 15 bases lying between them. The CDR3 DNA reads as TGTGCCAGCAGCCTTCTATCTCCGGGACAGTACTTC. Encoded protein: CASSLLSPGQYF. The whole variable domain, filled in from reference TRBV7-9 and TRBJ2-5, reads DTGVSQNPRHKITKRGQNVTFRCDPISEHNRLYWYRQTLGQGPEFLTYFQNEAQLEKSRLLSDRFSAERPKGSFSTLEIQRTEQGDSAMYLCASSLLSPGQYFGPGTRLLVL.

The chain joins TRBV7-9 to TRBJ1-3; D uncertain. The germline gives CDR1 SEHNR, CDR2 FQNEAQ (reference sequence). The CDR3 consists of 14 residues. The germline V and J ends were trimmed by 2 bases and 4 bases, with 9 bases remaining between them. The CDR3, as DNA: TGTGCCAGCAGCTTACTACGGAGAGGAAACACCATATATTTT. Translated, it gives CASSLLRRGNTIYF.

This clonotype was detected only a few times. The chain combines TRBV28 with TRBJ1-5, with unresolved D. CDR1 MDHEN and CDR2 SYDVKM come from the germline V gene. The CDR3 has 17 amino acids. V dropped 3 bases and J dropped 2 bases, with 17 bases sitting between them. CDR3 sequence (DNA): TGTGCCAGCAGTTTTTCACTTTCGGGGTCTCGCAATCAGCCCCAGCATTTT. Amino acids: CASSFSLSGSRNQPQHF.

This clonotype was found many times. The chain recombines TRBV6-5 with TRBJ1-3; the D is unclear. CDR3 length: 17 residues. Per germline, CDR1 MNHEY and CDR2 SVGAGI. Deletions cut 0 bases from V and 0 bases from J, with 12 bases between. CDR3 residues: CASSYSEGGPSGNTIYF. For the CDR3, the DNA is TGTGCCAGCAGTTACTCGGAAGGCGGGCCCTCTGGAAACACCATATATTTT.

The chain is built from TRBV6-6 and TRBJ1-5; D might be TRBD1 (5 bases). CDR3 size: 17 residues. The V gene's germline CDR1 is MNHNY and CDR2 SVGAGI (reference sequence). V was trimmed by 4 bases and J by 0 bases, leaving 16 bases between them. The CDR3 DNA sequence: TGTGCCAGCAGTTGCTGGCCGGGGGGGGGTAGCAATCAGCCCCAGCATTTT. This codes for CASSCWPGGGSNQPQHF.

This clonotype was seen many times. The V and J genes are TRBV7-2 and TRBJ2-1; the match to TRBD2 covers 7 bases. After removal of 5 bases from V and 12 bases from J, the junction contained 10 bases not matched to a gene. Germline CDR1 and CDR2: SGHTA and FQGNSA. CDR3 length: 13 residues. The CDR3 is CASSPRWREWQFF. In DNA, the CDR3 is TGTGCCAGCAGCCCGCGATGGCGGGAGTGGCAGTTCTTC.

This chain's CDR3 is CATSVGRDNEQFF. The CDR3 DNA is TGTGCCACCTCGGTGGGTCGGGACAATGAGCAGTTCTTC. The chain uses TRBV6-4 and TRBJ2-1; no definite D call. V shed 10 bases and J shed 5 bases, with 15 bases lying between them. Per the germline V gene, CDR1 is MRHNA and CDR2 is SNTAGT. The CDR3 is made up of 13 amino acids.

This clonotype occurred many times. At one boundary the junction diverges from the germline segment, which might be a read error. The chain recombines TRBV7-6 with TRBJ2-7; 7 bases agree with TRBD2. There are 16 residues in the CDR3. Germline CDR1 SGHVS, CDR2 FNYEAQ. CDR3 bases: TGTGCCAGCAGCGAAGGAGAGATCGGGGGGTCCTTCGAGCAGTACTTC. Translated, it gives CASSEGEIGGSFEQYF. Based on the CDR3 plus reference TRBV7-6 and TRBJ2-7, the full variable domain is GAGVSQSPRYKVTKRGQDVALRCDPISGHVSLYWYRQALGQGPEFLTYFNYEAQQDKSGLPNDRFSAERPEGSISTLTIQRTEQRDSAMYRCASSEGEIGGSFEQYFGPGTRLTVT.

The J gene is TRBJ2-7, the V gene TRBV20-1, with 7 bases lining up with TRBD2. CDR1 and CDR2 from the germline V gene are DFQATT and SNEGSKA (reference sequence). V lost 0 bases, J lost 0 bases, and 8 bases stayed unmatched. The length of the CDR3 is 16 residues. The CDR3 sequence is CSAREGGDLISYEQYF. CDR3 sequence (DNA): TGCAGTGCTAGAGAGGGAGGGGACTTGATCTCCTACGAGCAGTACTTC.

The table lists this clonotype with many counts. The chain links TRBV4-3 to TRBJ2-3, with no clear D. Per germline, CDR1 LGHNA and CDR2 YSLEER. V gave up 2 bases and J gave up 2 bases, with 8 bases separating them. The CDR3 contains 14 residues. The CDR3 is CASSQLGVTDTQYF. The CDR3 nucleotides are TGCGCCAGCAGCCAATTGGGCGTCACAGATACGCAGTATTTT.

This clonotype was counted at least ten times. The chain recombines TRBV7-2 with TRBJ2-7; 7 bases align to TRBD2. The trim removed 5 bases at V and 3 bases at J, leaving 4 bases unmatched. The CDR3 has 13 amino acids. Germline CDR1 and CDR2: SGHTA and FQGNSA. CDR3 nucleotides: TGTGCCAGCAGCCGGGACTACTTCTACGAGCAGTACTTC. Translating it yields CASSRDYFYEQYF.

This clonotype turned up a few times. This CDR3 reads CASSLFPSGGNEQFF. CDR3 in DNA: TGCGCCAGCAGCTTGTTTCCTAGCGGAGGCAATGAGCAGTTCTTC. The V gene is TRBV5-1, the J gene TRBJ2-1; 7 positions match TRBD2. With 1 base clipped from V and 6 bases from J, the junction kept 7 bases outside the gene matches. There are 15 residues in the CDR3. Germline V gene lookup returns CDR1 SGHRS and CDR2 YFSETQ.

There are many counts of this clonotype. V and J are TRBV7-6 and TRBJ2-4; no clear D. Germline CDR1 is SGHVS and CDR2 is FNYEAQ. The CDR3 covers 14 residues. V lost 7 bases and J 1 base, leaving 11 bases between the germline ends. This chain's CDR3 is CASTPPGAKNIQYF. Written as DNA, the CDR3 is TGTGCCAGCACCCCCCCCGGGGCCAAAAACATTCAGTACTTC.

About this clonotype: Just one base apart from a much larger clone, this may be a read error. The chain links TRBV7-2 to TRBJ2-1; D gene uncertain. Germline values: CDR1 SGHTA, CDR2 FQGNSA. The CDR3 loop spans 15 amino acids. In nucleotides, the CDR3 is TGTGCCGGCAGCCCCCAGTTAGTTGAGGACAATGAGCAGTTCTTC. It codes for CAGSPQLVEDNEQFF.

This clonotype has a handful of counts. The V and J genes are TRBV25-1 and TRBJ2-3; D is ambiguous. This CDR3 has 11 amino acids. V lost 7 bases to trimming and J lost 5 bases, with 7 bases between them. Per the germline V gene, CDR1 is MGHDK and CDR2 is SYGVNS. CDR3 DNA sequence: TGTGCCAGCACCCACGGAGATACGCAGTATTTT. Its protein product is CASTHGDTQYF. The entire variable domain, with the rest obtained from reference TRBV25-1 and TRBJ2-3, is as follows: EADIYQTPRYLVIGTGKKITLECSQTMGHDKMYWYQQDPGMELHLIHYSYGVNSTEKGDLSSESTVSRIRTEHFPLTLESARPSHTSQYLCASTHGDTQYFGPGTRLTVL.

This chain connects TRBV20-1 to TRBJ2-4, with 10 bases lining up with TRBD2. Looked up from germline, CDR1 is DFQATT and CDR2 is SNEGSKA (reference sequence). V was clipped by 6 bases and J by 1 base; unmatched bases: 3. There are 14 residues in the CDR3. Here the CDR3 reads CSAAGLAAKNIQYF. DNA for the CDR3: TGCAGTGCCGCGGGACTAGCGGCCAAAAACATTCAGTACTTC.

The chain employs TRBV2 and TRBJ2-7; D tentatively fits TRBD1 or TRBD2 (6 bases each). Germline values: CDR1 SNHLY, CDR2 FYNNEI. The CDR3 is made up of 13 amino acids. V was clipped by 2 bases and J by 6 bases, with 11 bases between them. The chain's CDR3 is CASSEWWGAEQYF. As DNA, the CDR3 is TGTGCCAGCAGTGAATGGTGGGGGGCCGAGCAGTACTTC.